This TCR beta chain came from a study of T cells in Graves' hyperthyroidism and ophthalmopathy. The germline gives CDR1 GTSNPN, CDR2 SVGIG (reference sequence). This CDR3 has 13 residues. V was trimmed by 3 bases and J by 3 bases, leaving 12 bases between them. General study results and limits: Peripheral blood also featured most of the thyroid clonotypes expanded above 0.001.

A remark on this clonotype: As yet, its antigen is unknown.

RNA transcripts yielded amplified TCR beta CDR3 regions. RT-PCR in the first round (using the HTBI primer set) targeted the TCR CDR3. TCRdb used MiXCR to reprocess the multiplex PCR reads, holding one entry per CDR3 protein. This table has about 260,000 distinct CDR3 sequences, about 20% appearing once. Material for sequencing was blood. This clonotype was sampled from a man aged 30-40 years with Graves' ophthalmopathy. This chain connects TRBV30 to TRBJ2-7; D not certain. CDR3 in DNA: TGTGCCTGGAGAACCGGAAACCTCTACGAGCAGTACTTC. It translates to CAWRTGNLYEQYF.